A single sample gave rise to the 32 T cell receptor beta chains below, sequenced in a study of blood T cell repertoires in COVID-19. Only in-frame clones appear in the TCRdb table, and some are missing; sequencing was by immunoSEQ multiplex PCR. In the table there are a few hundred thousand clones, approximately 90% of which are singletons. Material: PBMCs or T cells enriched from blood (not recorded which). These receptors originate from a man aged 25 to 40 who had recovered from COVID-19.

The chain carries TRBV6-5 and TRBJ2-3, with unresolved D. Germline V gene data show CDR1 as MNHEY and CDR2 as SVGAGI. V was cut by 2 bases and J by 2 bases, with 8 bases left in between. This CDR3 is built from 14 residues. The CDR3 bases are TGTGCCAGCAGTTACCGAGAGGCCACAGATACGCAGTATTTT. It yields the protein CASSYREATDTQYF.

V and J are TRBV7-9 and TRBJ1-2; tentative D call: TRBD1 (5 bases). The CDR3 runs to 16 residues. Deletions cut 1 base from V and 0 bases from J, with 12 bases between. Looked up from germline, CDR1 is SEHNR and CDR2 is FQNEAQ (reference sequence). The CDR3 protein is CASSLVAGRPNYGYTF. In nucleotides, the CDR3 is TGTGCCAGCAGCTTAGTCGCAGGGCGGCCTAACTATGGCTACACCTTC.

The genes are TRBV6-5 and TRBJ1-5, with D perhaps TRBD1 (6 bases). The CDR3 contains 15 residues. V shed 4 bases and J shed 0 bases, with 10 bases lying between them. CDR1 and CDR2 from the germline V gene are MNHEY and SVGAGI. The CDR3, as DNA: TGTGCCAGCAGTTGGACAGCCCATAGCAATCAGCCCCAGCATTTT. Amino acid sequence: CASSWTAHSNQPQHF.

This sequence joins TRBV5-6 and TRBJ2-2; possibly TRBD2 for D (5 bases). Germline lookup yields CDR1 SGHDT and CDR2 YYEEEE. Trimming cost V 2 bases and J 3 bases, with 17 bases left between them. The CDR3 covers 17 residues. The CDR3 nucleotides are TGTGCCAGCAGCTTCGGAGGCGCCAAGTGGCACACCGGGGAGCTGTTTTTT. Residues: CASSFGGAKWHTGELFF. The whole variable domain, remainder taken from reference TRBV5-6 and TRBJ2-2, is DAGVTQSPTHLIKTRGQQVTLRCSPKSGHDTVSWYQQALGQGPQFIFQYYEEEERQRGNFPDRFSGHQFPNYSSELNVNALLLGDSALYLCASSFGGAKWHTGELFFGEGSRLTVL.

The chain recombines TRBV2 with TRBJ2-1; 10 positions match TRBD2. The junction had 7 bases not matched to a gene; V was cut back by 11 bases and J by 3 bases. Germline V gives CDR1 SNHLY, CDR2 FYNNEI. This CDR3 contains 14 residues. CDR3 DNA: TGTGCCGGGCGGACTAGCGGTTACTACAATGAGCAGTTCTTC. It yields the protein CAGRTSGYYNEQFF.

The V gene is TRBV4-3, the J gene TRBJ2-3; 8 bases agree with TRBD1. V lost 0 bases, J lost 2 bases, and 7 bases stayed unmatched. CDR3 length: 17 amino acids. From germline, CDR1 is LGHNA and CDR2 YSLEER. The CDR3 loop is CASSQDRQGSYTDTQYF. The DNA of the CDR3 is TGCGCCAGCAGCCAAGATAGACAGGGGTCATACACAGATACGCAGTATTTT.

This clone was recorded once. This chain connects TRBV30 to TRBJ2-7; 8 bases are a match to TRBD2. V dropped 4 bases and J dropped 10; count of bases not matched to a gene: 9. Germline-derived CDR1 and CDR2 are GTSNPN and SVGIG (reference sequence). The CDR3 is 12 residues long. The CDR3 DNA sequence: TGTGCCTGGAATTTGGCGGGGGGTGAACAGTACTTC. Translation gives CAWNLAGGEQYF.

The genes are TRBV4-1 and TRBJ1-2; maybe TRBD1 (5 bases). The V end was cut by 0 bases, the J end by 11 bases, with 16 bases between. Germline V gives CDR1 MGHRA, CDR2 YSYEKL. The CDR3 is 14 amino acids. CDR3 in amino acids: CASSQDQGFSSYTF. Here the CDR3 DNA reads TGCGCCAGCAGCCAAGATCAGGGTTTTAGTTCTTACACCTTC.

The sample holds a few counts of this clone. The V gene is TRBV6-4, the J gene TRBJ1-5; D is unresolved. The V gene's germline CDR1 is MRHNA and CDR2 SNTAGT. V was trimmed by 5 bases and J by 0 bases, leaving 8 bases between them. There are 14 residues in the CDR3. The CDR3 DNA reads as TGTGCCAGCAGTCCCAGTTATAGCAATCAGCCCCAGCATTTT. This sequence encodes CASSPSYSNQPQHF.

The chain carries TRBV18 and TRBJ2-2; tentative D call: TRBD2 (5 bases). The germline V and J ends were trimmed by 2 bases and 0 bases, with 13 bases remaining between them. The CDR3 length is 17 residues. Germline CDR1 and CDR2: KGHSH and LQKENI. The CDR3 nucleotides read TGTGCCAGCTCACCAATTAGTGGAGCGGCGAACACCGGGGAGCTGTTTTTT. As protein: CASSPISGAANTGELFF.

The chain has TRBV27 and TRBJ1-2; 8 bases line up with TRBD1. Germline CDR1 MNHEY, CDR2 SMNVEV (reference sequence). This CDR3 region has 15 residues. Trimming removed 5 bases from V and 3 bases from J; junction bases left unmatched: 8. The CDR3 is CASSRSLDRDYGYTF. In nucleotides, the CDR3 is TGTGCCAGCAGTCGATCTTTGGACAGGGACTATGGCTACACCTTC.

The gene calls are TRBV24-1 and TRBJ2-6, with D perhaps matching TRBD1 (6 bases). V lost 4 bases to trimming and J lost 2 bases, with 14 bases between them. Germline V gene data show CDR1 as KGHDR and CDR2 as SFDVKD. The CDR3 has 17 residues. The CDR3 loop is CATSDPTTGTGANVLTF. The CDR3 DNA reads TGTGCCACCAGTGACCCGACCACAGGGACTGGGGCCAACGTCCTGACTTTC.

The chain carries TRBV19 and TRBJ2-7; tentatively, D is TRBD1 (6 bases). Germline CDR1 LNHDA, CDR2 SQIVND (reference sequence). CDR3 size: 11 residues. Trimming cost V 6 bases and J 6 bases, with 9 bases left between them. The CDR3 DNA follows: TGTGCCAGTAGCCTCAGGGGCGAGCAGTACTTC. This gives the protein CASSLRGEQYF. Complete variable domain (other parts from reference TRBV19 and TRBJ2-7): DGGITQSPKYLFRKEGQNVTLSCEQNLNHDAMYWYRQDPGQGLRLIYYSQIVNDFQKGDIAEGYSVSREKKESFPLTVTSAQKNPTAFYLCASSLRGEQYFGPGTRLTVT.

The count of this clone is one. The rearrangement uses TRBV15 and TRBJ2-1, with D uncertain. V dropped 5 bases and J dropped 8 bases, with 13 bases sitting between them. The CDR3 totals 13 residues. Germline assignment: CDR1 LNHNV and CDR2 YYDKDF (reference sequence). Written as DNA, the CDR3 is TGTGCCACCAGCTCGCGAGTTTTGGATGAGCAGTTCTTC. Amino acid sequence: CATSSRVLDEQFF. Full variable domain (rest looked up from reference TRBV15 and TRBJ2-1): DAMVIQNPRYQVTQFGKPVTLSCSQTLNHNVMYWYQQKSSQAPKLLFHYYDKDFNNEADTPDNFQSRRPNTSFCFLDIRSPGLGDTAMYLCATSSRVLDEQFFGPGTRLTVL.

This clone was counted a single time. The chain joins TRBV15 to TRBJ1-1; D remains unclear. This CDR3 has 15 residues. Trimming removed 1 base from V and 0 bases from J, with 9 bases in between. Germline loops: CDR1 LNHNV, CDR2 YYDKDF (reference sequence). CDR3 in amino acids: CATSRGTSMNTEAFF. The CDR3 DNA reads as TGTGCCACCAGCAGAGGAACCTCTATGAACACTGAAGCTTTCTTT.

The chain employs TRBV19 and TRBJ2-5, with 7 bases identical to TRBD1. V was pared by 4 bases and J by 2 bases, with 7 bases of the junction left unmatched. CDR1 is LNHDA and CDR2 is SQIVND in the germline V gene (reference sequence). The CDR3 is 15 amino acids. The DNA of the CDR3 is TGTGCCAGTAGTAACCTCCCGGGACAGCAAGAGACCCAGTACTTC. This codes for CASSNLPGQQETQYF.

As DNA, the CDR3 is TGTGCCAGCAGCTTGGCCAAGGGGACTAGCGGAAGCACAGATACGCAGTATTTT. Translation gives CASSLAKGTSGSTDTQYF. The chain couples TRBV5-6 to TRBJ2-3; 11 bases match TRBD2. From germline, CDR1 is SGHDT and CDR2 YYEEEE. This CDR3 has 18 amino acids. With 0 bases clipped from V and 0 bases from J, the junction kept 6 bases outside the gene matches. Full variable domain (missing parts from reference TRBV5-6 and TRBJ2-3): DAGVTQSPTHLIKTRGQQVTLRCSPKSGHDTVSWYQQALGQGPQFIFQYYEEEERQRGNFPDRFSGHQFPNYSSELNVNALLLGDSALYLCASSLAKGTSGSTDTQYFGPGTRLTVL.

Points on this clone: Mismatch with germline at one junction end may stem from a read error. The genes are TRBV7-2 and TRBJ2-7, with 7 bases identical to TRBD1. The germline CDR1 and CDR2 sequences are SGHTA and FQGNSA. CDR3 length: 14 amino acids. The CDR3 spells CATSRGLKEYEQYF. The CDR3 DNA reads TGTGCCACCAGCAGGGGGTTGAAAGAATACGAGCAGTACTTC.

The chain is built from TRBV15 and TRBJ1-3; D remains unclear. The CDR3 totals 17 residues. V was cut by 2 bases and J by 4 bases, with 18 bases left in between. Germline V gene lookup returns CDR1 LNHNV and CDR2 YYDKDF (reference sequence). Here the CDR3 reads CATSRKLTGESGNTIYF. CDR3 DNA: TGTGCCACCAGCAGAAAACTAACTGGGGAGTCGGGAAACACCATATATTTT.

The CDR3 region has the DNA TGTGCCAGCAGTGAATCGACTAGCGCCAGCGGGGAGCAGTTCTTC. Translated: CASSESTSASGEQFF. The V and J genes are TRBV25-1 and TRBJ2-1; 8 nucleotides align to TRBD2. The germline gives CDR1 MGHDK, CDR2 SYGVNS. V was clipped by 1 base and J by 10 bases; unmatched bases: 9. The CDR3 is made up of 15 amino acids.

In its sample, this clone was seen a few times. This chain uses TRBV27 with TRBJ1-2; D possibly corresponds to TRBD1 (6 bases). Trimming cost V 5 bases and J 8 bases, with 18 bases left between them. The CDR3 length is 14 residues. Germline values: CDR1 MNHEY, CDR2 SMNVEV (reference sequence). The CDR3 nucleotides read TGTGCCAGCAGTCCTATCCCAGGGGTCGGGGGCTACACCTTC. This codes for CASSPIPGVGGYTF.

The V call is TRBV11-3, the J call TRBJ2-5; TRBD1 matches at 11 bases. The CDR3 is made up of 15 amino acids. The V gene end was trimmed by 1 base and the J gene end by 2 bases; junction bases not matched to a gene: 0. Germline V gene sequence: CDR1 SGHNT, CDR2 YENEEA. The DNA for the CDR3 is TGTGCCAGCAGCTTAGGGGACAGGGGGCAAGAGACCCAGTACTTC. It codes for CASSLGDRGQETQYF.

The chain joins TRBV5-1 to TRBJ2-1, with TRBD2 matching 8 bases. After removal of 2 bases from V and 4 bases from J, the junction contained 5 bases not matched to a gene. The CDR3 is 15 amino acids. The germline V gene encodes CDR1 SGHRS and CDR2 YFSETQ. The CDR3 loop reads CASSLGVAGYNEQFF. CDR3 DNA: TGCGCCAGCAGCTTAGGAGTAGCGGGATACAATGAGCAGTTCTTC.

The chain couples TRBV15 to TRBJ1-4; 11 bases are a match to TRBD1. The CDR3 is 19 amino acids. The V and J ends lost 0 bases and 7 bases, in that order; junction bases with no gene match: 13. Germline lookup yields CDR1 LNHNV and CDR2 YYDKDF (reference sequence). The CDR3 sequence: CATSRDHGTGGLAGEKLFF. The CDR3 bases are TGTGCCACCAGCAGAGATCACGGGACAGGGGGTCTGGCGGGTGAAAAACTGTTTTTT.

The rearrangement joins TRBV6-5 to TRBJ2-2; no definite D call. CDR3 size: 13 residues. Germline loops: CDR1 MNHEY, CDR2 SVGAGI. V was trimmed by 10 bases and J by 3 bases, leaving 12 bases between them. The CDR3 protein is CATPGLDTGELFF. CDR3 DNA sequence: TGTGCCACGCCAGGCCTCGACACCGGGGAGCTGTTTTTT.

CDR3 in amino acids: CASKPGTSTDTQYF. In DNA, the CDR3 is TGTGCCAGCAAGCCAGGGACTAGCACAGATACGCAGTATTTT. The V call is TRBV5-4, the J call TRBJ2-3, with D maybe TRBD2 (6 bases). Germline V gene data show CDR1 as SGHNT and CDR2 as YYREEE (reference sequence). This CDR3 spans 14 amino acids. Trimming shortened V by 6 bases and J by 0 bases, and 11 bases separated the two germline ends.

The sample holds one count of this clone. The J gene is TRBJ1-1, the V gene TRBV7-9, with 8 bases identical to TRBD1. J gave up 3 bases and V 1 base, and 1 base lay outside the gene matches. Per germline, CDR1 SEHNR and CDR2 FQNEAQ (reference sequence). This CDR3 has 14 residues. DNA of the CDR3: TGTGCCAGCAGCTTAGGGACAGGGCACACTGAAGCTTTCTTT. It specifies CASSLGTGHTEAFF.

CDR3 sequence: CASSEFGQGNYGYTF. Written as DNA, the CDR3 is TGTGCCAGCAGTGAATTTGGGCAGGGCAACTATGGCTACACCTTC. This sequence joins TRBV25-1 and TRBJ1-2, with D tentatively TRBD1 (5 bases). This CDR3 has 15 amino acids. V lost 1 base to trimming and J lost 2 bases, with 11 bases between them. Looked up from germline, CDR1 is MGHDK and CDR2 is SYGVNS.

The rearrangement uses TRBV28 and TRBJ1-2; no firm D call. Trimming pared 2 bases from V and 8 bases from J, leaving 12 bases between. The CDR3 has 13 amino acids. Germline V gives CDR1 MDHEN, CDR2 SYDVKM. CDR3 sequence reads: CASSLGPTWGYTF. The CDR3, as DNA: TGTGCCAGCAGTTTAGGGCCTACCTGGGGCTACACCTTC.

The V call is TRBV7-9, the J call TRBJ1-2; D unresolved. Germline V CDR1 and CDR2: SEHNR, FQNEAQ (reference sequence). Trimming took off 1 base at V and 0 bases at J, with 6 bases between the two ends. This CDR3 contains 14 residues. The CDR3 nucleotides read TGTGCCAGCAGCTTAGAGCATGCTAACTATGGCTACACCTTC. This translates into CASSLEHANYGYTF.

The genes are TRBV6-1 and TRBJ1-2; D is unresolved. The CDR3 length is 15 residues. Trimming took off 0 bases at V and 4 bases at J, with 12 bases between the two ends. Germline CDR1 reads MNHNS; CDR2 reads SASEGT. This CDR3 reads CASSEALPPTYGYTF. CDR3 DNA sequence: TGTGCCAGCAGTGAAGCGCTACCGCCAACCTATGGCTACACCTTC.

The gene calls are TRBV28 and TRBJ2-7; 7 bases are a match to TRBD2. From germline, CDR1 is MDHEN and CDR2 SYDVKM. V gave up 4 bases and J gave up 6 bases; unmatched junction bases: 12. The CDR3 is 15 residues long. CDR3: CASSYVAGVVGEQYF. The CDR3 DNA reads TGTGCCAGCAGTTATGTGGCGGGAGTTGTGGGCGAGCAGTACTTC.